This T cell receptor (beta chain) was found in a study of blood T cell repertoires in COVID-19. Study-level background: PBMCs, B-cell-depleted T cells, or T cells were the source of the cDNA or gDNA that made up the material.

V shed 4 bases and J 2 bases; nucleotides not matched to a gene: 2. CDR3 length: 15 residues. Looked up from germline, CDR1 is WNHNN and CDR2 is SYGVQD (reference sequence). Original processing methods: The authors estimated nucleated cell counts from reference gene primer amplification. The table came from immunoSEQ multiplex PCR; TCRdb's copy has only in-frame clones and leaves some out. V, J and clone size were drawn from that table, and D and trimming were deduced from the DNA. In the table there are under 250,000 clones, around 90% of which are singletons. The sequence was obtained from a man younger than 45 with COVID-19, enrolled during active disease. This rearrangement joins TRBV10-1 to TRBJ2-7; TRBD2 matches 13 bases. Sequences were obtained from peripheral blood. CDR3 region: CASSAGLAGAYEQYF. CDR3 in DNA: TGCGCCAGCAGTGCCGGACTAGCGGGGGCCTACGAGCAGTACTTC.